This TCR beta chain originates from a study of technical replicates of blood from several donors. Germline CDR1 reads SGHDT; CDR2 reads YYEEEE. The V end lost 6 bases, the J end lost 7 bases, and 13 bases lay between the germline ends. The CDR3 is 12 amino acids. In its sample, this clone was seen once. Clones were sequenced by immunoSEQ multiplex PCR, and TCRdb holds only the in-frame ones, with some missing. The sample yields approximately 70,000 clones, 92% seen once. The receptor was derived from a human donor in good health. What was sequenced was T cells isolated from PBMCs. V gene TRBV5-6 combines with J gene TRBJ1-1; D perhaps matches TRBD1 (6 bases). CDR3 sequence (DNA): TGTGCCAGCAACTACAGGGCAGGTGAAGCTTTCTTT. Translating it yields CASNYRAGEAFF.